This T cell receptor (beta chain) was captured in a study of T cell responses to AZD1222 COVID-19 vaccine. Note on this clone: Its antigen is as yet unknown.

Profiled with immunoSEQ multiplex PCR; TCRdb holds only in-frame clones, not every one. This sample carries fewer than 90,000 clones, approximately 90% of them seen once, and the ten largest clones take around 10%. Notes on the study in general: Across the whole spike, CD4 TCRs peaked at regions 160-218 and 743-854. The study identified only five to seven AZD1222 recipients as seropositive at baseline. Possibly, clonal diversity was underestimated; donors were largely white British and included more females. Repertoire sampling was restricted to post-peak T cell response timepoints.

This TCR derives from an adult who received the AZD1222 COVID-19 vaccine. The sample in question was peripheral blood, obtained 28 days after the second AZD1222 dose.

The CDR3, as DNA: TGTGCCAGCAGACCCACCATGGATACGCAGTATTTT. Translated: CASRPTMDTQYF. The rearrangement joins TRBV27 to TRBJ2-3; no definite D call. V was clipped by 6 bases and J by 6 bases, with 10 bases between them. Germline CDR1 reads MNHEY; CDR2 reads SMNVEV (reference sequence). The CDR3 has 12 amino acids.